The T cell receptor beta chain described here comes from a study of early T cells in non-severe SARS-CoV-2 infection. Study information: Sequencing used unsorted whole-blood bulk RNA, so chains lack pairing.

MiXCR, applied by TCRdb to the 5' RACE reads, yields one record per CDR3 protein. The data show around 99,000 distinct CDR3 sequences, around 10% seen once. The sample holds a few counts of this clonotype. The CDR3 sequence is 15 residues long. The germline V gene has CDR1 SGHTA and CDR2 FQGTGA. After removal of 3 bases from V and 4 bases from J, the junction contained 3 bases not matched to a gene. This chain connects TRBV7-3 to TRBJ2-1; 10 bases are shared with TRBD1. Sample: whole blood. The sequence came from an adult who was a healthcare worker with PCR-confirmed SARS-CoV-2 infection or an uninfected control (not recorded which). The DNA of the CDR3 is TGTGCCAGCAGCTTGACAGGGGGCAATTACAATGAGCAGTTCTTC. It specifies CASSLTGGNYNEQFF.